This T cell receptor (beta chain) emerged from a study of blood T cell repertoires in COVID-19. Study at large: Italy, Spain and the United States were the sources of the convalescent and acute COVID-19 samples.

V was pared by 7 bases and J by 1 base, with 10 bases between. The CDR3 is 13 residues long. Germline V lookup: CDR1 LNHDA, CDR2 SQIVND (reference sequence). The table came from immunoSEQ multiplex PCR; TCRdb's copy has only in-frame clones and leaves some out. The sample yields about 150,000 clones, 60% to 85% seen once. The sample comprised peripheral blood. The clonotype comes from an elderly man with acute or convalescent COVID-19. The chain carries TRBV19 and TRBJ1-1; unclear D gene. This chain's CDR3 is CASTRHSNTEAFF. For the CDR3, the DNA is TGTGCCAGTACCAGACACTCGAACACTGAAGCTTTCTTT.